These T cell receptor beta chains were read from a single sample in a study of technical replicates of blood from a handful of donors. Libraries were prepared by immunoSEQ multiplex PCR; TCRdb keeps only in-frame clonotypes and omits some of them. The profile covers around 83,000 clones, with just under 95% appearing a single time and about 0.39% taken by the ten largest. Sequenced: T cells isolated from PBMCs. These receptors were obtained from a human donor in good health. Both conserved end residues are part of each CDR3. D genes are given only for firm matches. A clone size is listed for some rows: how often the clone was seen (once, few, many), or a class if it is expanded.

v_call	clone_size	j_call	d_call	cdr3_nt	cdr3_aa
TRBV7-9	NA	TRBJ1-2	NA	TGTGCCAGCAGCAAAAACCTAGGGGATGGCTACACCTTC	CASSKNLGDGYTF
TRBV6-4	NA	TRBJ2-1	TRBD2	TGTGCCAGCAGTGACTTAGCGGGGGCCTACAATGAGCAGTTCTTC	CASSDLAGAYNEQFF
TRBV2	NA	TRBJ1-1	NA	TGTGCCAGCAGTGAAGCGCTAGTTAGAAAGGGGTTGGGCACTGAAGCTTTCTTT	CASSEALVRKGLGTEAFF
TRBV19	NA	TRBJ2-7	NA	TGTGCCAGTAGTACGGGGAGAAAGAGCTACGAGCAGTACTTC	CASSTGRKSYEQYF
TRBV28	NA	TRBJ2-1	TRBD2	TGTGCCAGCAGTTTAGGGACTAGCGGAAACAATGAGCAGTTCTTC	CASSLGTSGNNEQFF
TRBV9	NA	TRBJ2-1	TRBD2	TGTGCCAGCAGCCAATCAAGGGGCGGAGGGAGGGGTGAGCAGTTCTTC	CASSQSRGGGRGEQFF
TRBV29-1	NA	TRBJ1-4	NA	TGCAGCGTTTTCGGGGCAACTAATGAAAAACTGTTTTTT	CSVFGATNEKLFF
TRBV6-5	few	TRBJ1-3	NA	TGTGCCAGCAGCTCGGGGTTCTCTGGAAACACCATATATTTT	CASSSGFSGNTIYF
TRBV7-8	NA	TRBJ2-1	NA	TGTGCCAGCAGCTTAGCGAGTTCCAATGAGCAGTTCTTC	CASSLASSNEQFF
TRBV6-1	NA	TRBJ2-1	TRBD2	TGTGCCAGCGCTGTAGCGGGACCCTACAATGAGCAGTTCTTC	CASAVAGPYNEQFF
TRBV7-2	NA	TRBJ2-7	TRBD2	TGTGCCAGCAGCTTCGGCTCAGCGGGAGGCTACGAGCAGTACTTC	CASSFGSAGGYEQYF
TRBV10-2	NA	TRBJ2-6	TRBD1	TGCGCCAGCAAGGGGACAGAGGGCTCTGGGGCCAACGTCCTGACTTTC	CASKGTEGSGANVLTF
TRBV2	NA	TRBJ2-2	TRBD2	TGTGCCAGCAGGGGACTAATTAGTTTTGGCGGGGAGCTGTTTTTT	CASRGLISFGGELFF
TRBV27	NA	TRBJ1-2	TRBD1	TGTGCCAGCAGTATGGACAGGGGAAATGGCTACACCTTC	CASSMDRGNGYTF
TRBV2	NA	TRBJ2-7	TRBD2	TGTGCCAGCAGTGGGGCTAGCGGCCGCTACGAGCAGTACTTC	CASSGASGRYEQYF
TRBV7-9	NA	TRBJ1-4	TRBD1	TGTGCCAGCAGCTTCCCCGGGACAGGTGAAAAACTGTTTTTT	CASSFPGTGEKLFF
TRBV30	NA	TRBJ1-3	NA	TGTGCCTGGAGCGCCTCATGGGGCCGCCCCTCTGGAAACACCATATATTTT	CAWSASWGRPSGNTIYF
TRBV7-2	NA	TRBJ1-5	TRBD1	TGTGCCAGCAGCTATTGGACAGGGGATCAGCCCCAGCATTTT	CASSYWTGDQPQHF
TRBV6-5	NA	TRBJ1-4	NA	TGTGCCAGCAGGTTTGCGTTTCCAACTAATGAAAAACTGTTTTTT	CASRFAFPTNEKLFF
TRBV7-3	NA	TRBJ2-3	NA	TGTGCCAGCAGCCTACCCGGGACTTATACGCAGTATTTT	CASSLPGTYTQYF
TRBV5-6	NA	TRBJ2-5	NA	TGTGCCAGCGGCCGTGGGGGCCGGACTTTTGGAGAGACCCAGTACTTC	CASGRGGRTFGETQYF
TRBV5-1	NA	TRBJ2-1	TRBD2	TGCGCCAGCAGCTTGGGGGGTAGCGGGAGGGCGAAGAATGAGCAGTTCTTC	CASSLGGSGRAKNEQFF
TRBV20-1	few	TRBJ2-2	NA	TGCAGTGCCGAGCGGGCCGGGGAGCTGTTTTTT	CSAERAGELFF
TRBV7-9	NA	TRBJ2-1	TRBD2	TGTGCCAGCAGCCTTCCGGACGGGAGGGAAAGGTATGAGCAGTTCTTC	CASSLPDGRERYEQFF
TRBV11-2	NA	TRBJ1-1	NA	TGTGCCAGCAGCCGATTCGGGGGTGAAGCTTTCTTT	CASSRFGGEAFF
TRBV5-4	NA	TRBJ2-7	NA	TGTGCCAGCAGCTTGGGGGGGCTGGCAATCTACGAGCAGTACTTC	CASSLGGLAIYEQYF
TRBV15	NA	TRBJ2-1	TRBD2	TGTGCCACCAGCAGAGATGGCAGCGGGAGAGCGAATGAGCAGTTCTTC	CATSRDGSGRANEQFF
TRBV5-1	once	TRBJ1-4	TRBD1	TGCGCCAGCAGCTTGGTAACCGGGACAGACGAAAAACTGTTTTTT	CASSLVTGTDEKLFF
TRBV5-4	once	TRBJ1-1	TRBD1	TGTGCCAGCAGCTTCAAGACAGGGATGAACACTGAAGCTTTCTTT	CASSFKTGMNTEAFF
TRBV27	NA	TRBJ1-5	NA	TGTGCCAGCAGTTACCTACAGGGCGTCCAGCCCCAGCATTTT	CASSYLQGVQPQHF
TRBV10-3	NA	TRBJ2-7	NA	TGTGCCATCAGTGGGCTAGCAGGCTCCTACGAGCAGTACTTC	CAISGLAGSYEQYF
TRBV5-6	NA	TRBJ2-4	NA	TGTGCCAGCAGCTTCCAGGGGTCCCTTAAAAACATTCAGTACTTC	CASSFQGSLKNIQYF
TRBV6-4	NA	TRBJ2-5	TRBD2	TGTGCCAGCCGGGTTAGGCGGGAGGTAGAGACCCAGTACTTC	CASRVRREVETQYF
TRBV4-3	NA	TRBJ2-1	TRBD2	TGCGCCAGCAGCCAAGATTATGAACTAGCGGGTTCTTTTTACAATGAGCAGTTCTTC	CASSQDYELAGSFYNEQFF
TRBV6-5	NA	TRBJ2-3	TRBD2	TGTGCCAGCAGTTCCGGACTAGCGGGGAGCACAGATACGCAGTATTTT	CASSSGLAGSTDTQYF
TRBV6-5	NA	TRBJ2-1	NA	TGTGCCAGCAGTTACGCGGAGGCATACAATGAGCAGTTCTTC	CASSYAEAYNEQFF
TRBV5-4	NA	TRBJ1-2	TRBD1	TGTGCCAGCAGCTTGGTGGGACAGATCTATGGCTACACCTTC	CASSLVGQIYGYTF
TRBV5-6	NA	TRBJ2-3	NA	TGTGCCAGCAGCTTGGACAGGAGGGCAGATACGCAGTATTTT	CASSLDRRADTQYF
TRBV19	NA	TRBJ2-7	NA	TGTGCCAGTAGTTCTCAGGGGACCGAGCAGTACTTC	CASSSQGTEQYF
TRBV14	NA	TRBJ2-3	NA	TGTGCCAGCAGCCAAAGCATTTCTGGGAGGACGCAGTATTTT	CASSQSISGRTQYF
TRBV19	NA	TRBJ1-2	NA	TGTGCCAGTACACATAACTATGGCTACACCTTC	CASTHNYGYTF
TRBV30	NA	TRBJ2-3	TRBD2	TGTGCCTGGAGTACAGTCGGGGGGAATGGAAATACGCAGTATTTT	CAWSTVGGNGNTQYF